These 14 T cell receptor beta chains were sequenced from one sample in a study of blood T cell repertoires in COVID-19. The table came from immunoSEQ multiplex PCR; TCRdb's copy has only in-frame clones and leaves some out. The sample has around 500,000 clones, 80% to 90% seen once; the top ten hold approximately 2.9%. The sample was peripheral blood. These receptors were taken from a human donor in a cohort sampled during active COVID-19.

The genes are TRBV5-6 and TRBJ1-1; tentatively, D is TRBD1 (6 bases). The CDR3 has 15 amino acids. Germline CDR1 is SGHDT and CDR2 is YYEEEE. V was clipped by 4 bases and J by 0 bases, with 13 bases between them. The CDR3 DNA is TGTGCCAGCAGCACATGGACAGTAATGAACACTGAAGCTTTCTTT. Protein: CASSTWTVMNTEAFF.

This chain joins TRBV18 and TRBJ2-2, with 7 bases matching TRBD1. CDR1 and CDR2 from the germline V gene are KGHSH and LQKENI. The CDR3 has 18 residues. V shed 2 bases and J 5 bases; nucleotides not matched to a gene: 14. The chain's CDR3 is CASSPSLVRQGRTGELFF. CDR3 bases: TGTGCCAGCTCACCATCTTTGGTACGACAGGGTCGAACCGGGGAGCTGTTTTTT.

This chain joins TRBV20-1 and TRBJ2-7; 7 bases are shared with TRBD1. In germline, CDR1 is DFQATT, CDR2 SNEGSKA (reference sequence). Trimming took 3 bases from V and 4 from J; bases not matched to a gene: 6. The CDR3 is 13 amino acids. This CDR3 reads CSASHRGAYEQYF. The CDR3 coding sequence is TGCAGTGCTAGTCACAGGGGCGCTTACGAGCAGTACTTC.

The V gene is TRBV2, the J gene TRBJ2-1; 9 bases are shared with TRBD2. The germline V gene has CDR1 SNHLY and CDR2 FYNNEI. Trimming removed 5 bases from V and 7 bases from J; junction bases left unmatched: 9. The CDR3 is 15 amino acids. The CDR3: CASSPRLAAWNEQFF. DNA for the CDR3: TGTGCCAGCAGTCCACGACTAGCGGCATGGAATGAGCAGTTCTTC.

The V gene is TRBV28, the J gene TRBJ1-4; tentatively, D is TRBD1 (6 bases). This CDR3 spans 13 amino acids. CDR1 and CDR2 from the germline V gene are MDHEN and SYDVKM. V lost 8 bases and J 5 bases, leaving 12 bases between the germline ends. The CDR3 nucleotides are TGTGCCAGCGGCCTGGGGGCCAATGAAAAACTGTTTTTT. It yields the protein CASGLGANEKLFF.

The CDR3, as DNA: TGTGCCAGCAGCAGGGGAGCAGGGGTCCAAGAGACCCAGTACTTC. Its translation is CASSRGAGVQETQYF. This chain uses TRBV7-2 with TRBJ2-5; tentatively, D is TRBD1 (6 bases). Germline V gives CDR1 SGHTA, CDR2 FQGNSA. This CDR3 is built from 15 residues. Trimming pared 5 bases from V and 1 base from J, leaving 14 bases between.

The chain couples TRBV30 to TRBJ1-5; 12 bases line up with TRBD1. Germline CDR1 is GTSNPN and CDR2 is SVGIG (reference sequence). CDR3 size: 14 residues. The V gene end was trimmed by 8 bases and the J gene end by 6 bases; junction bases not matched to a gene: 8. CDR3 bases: TGTGCCGGAGGAGGGACAGGGGGCGTTCAGCCCCAGCATTTT. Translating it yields CAGGGTGGVQPQHF.

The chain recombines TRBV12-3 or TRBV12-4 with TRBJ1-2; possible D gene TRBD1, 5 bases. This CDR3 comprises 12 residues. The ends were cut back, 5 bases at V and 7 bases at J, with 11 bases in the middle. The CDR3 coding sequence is TGTGCCAGCAGTCGTCCAAGGGGTGGCTACACCTTC. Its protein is CASSRPRGGYTF.

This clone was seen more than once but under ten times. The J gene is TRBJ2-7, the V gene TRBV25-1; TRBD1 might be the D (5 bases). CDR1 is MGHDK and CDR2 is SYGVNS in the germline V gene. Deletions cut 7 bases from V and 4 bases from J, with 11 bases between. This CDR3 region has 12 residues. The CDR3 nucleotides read TGTGCCAGCAATCCTACAGGTTACGAGCAGTACTTC. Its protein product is CASNPTGYEQYF.

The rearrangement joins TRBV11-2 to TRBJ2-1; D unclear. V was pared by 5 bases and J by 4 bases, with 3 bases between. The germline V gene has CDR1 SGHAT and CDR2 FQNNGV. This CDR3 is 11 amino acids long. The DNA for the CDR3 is TGTGCCAGCAGCACTTACAATGAGCAGTTCTTC. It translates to CASSTYNEQFF.

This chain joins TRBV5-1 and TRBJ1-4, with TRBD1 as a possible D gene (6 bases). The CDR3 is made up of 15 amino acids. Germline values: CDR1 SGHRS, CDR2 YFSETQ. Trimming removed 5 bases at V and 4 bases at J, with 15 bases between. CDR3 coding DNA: TGCGCCAGCAGATTACAAGGACAGAGTAATGAAAAACTGTTTTTT. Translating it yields CASRLQGQSNEKLFF.

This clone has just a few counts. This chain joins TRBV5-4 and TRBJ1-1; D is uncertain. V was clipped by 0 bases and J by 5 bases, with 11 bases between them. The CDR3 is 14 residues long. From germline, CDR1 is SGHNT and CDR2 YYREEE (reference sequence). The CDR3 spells CASSLVGVGTEAFF. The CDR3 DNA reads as TGTGCCAGCAGCTTGGTCGGGGTAGGGACTGAAGCTTTCTTT. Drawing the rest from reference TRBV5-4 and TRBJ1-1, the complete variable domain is ETGVTQSPTHLIKTRGQQVTLRCSSQSGHNTVSWYQQALGQGPQFIFQYYREEENGRGNFPPRFSGLQFPNYSSELNVNALELDDSALYLCASSLVGVGTEAFFGQGTRLTVV.

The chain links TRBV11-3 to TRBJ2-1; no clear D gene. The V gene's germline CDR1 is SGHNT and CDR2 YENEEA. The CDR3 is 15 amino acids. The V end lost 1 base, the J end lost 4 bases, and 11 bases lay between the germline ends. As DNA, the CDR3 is TGTGCCAGCAGCTTAGTGGGTCAGGATTACAATGAGCAGTTCTTC. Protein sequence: CASSLVGQDYNEQFF.

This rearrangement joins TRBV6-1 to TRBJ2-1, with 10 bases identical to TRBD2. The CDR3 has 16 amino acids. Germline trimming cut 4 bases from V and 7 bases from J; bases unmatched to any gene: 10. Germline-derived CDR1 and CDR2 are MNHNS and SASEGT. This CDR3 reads CASSGTGLAGVNEQFF. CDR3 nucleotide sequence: TGTGCCAGCAGTGGAACGGGGCTAGCGGGAGTTAATGAGCAGTTCTTC.